These 10 T cell receptor beta chains were all obtained from the same sample, sequenced in a study of CD8+ T cells in alopecia areata. Researchers took lesional scalp punch biopsies and peripheral blood from people who were alopecia areata patients. Extraction of RNA preceded its reverse transcription into cDNA, which served as the sequencing template. The data were produced by immunoSEQ multiplex PCR, yet TCRdb's version contains in-frame clones alone and is incomplete. The sample has under 15,000 clones, about 59% seen once. Sequencing was done on a sample of skin. Source of these receptors: a human donor with alopecia areata.

The J gene is TRBJ2-3, the V gene TRBV30; TRBD1 matches at 9 bases. The CDR3 runs to 15 residues. With 3 bases clipped from V and 5 bases from J, the junction kept 9 bases outside the gene matches. Germline CDR1 and CDR2: GTSNPN and SVGIG (reference sequence). The CDR3 sequence is CAWRKQGAGGDTQYF. The CDR3 DNA reads TGTGCCTGGAGGAAACAGGGGGCAGGTGGAGATACGCAGTATTTT.

This sequence joins TRBV20-1 and TRBJ2-7; D not certain. The CDR3 has 11 amino acids. The ends were cut back, 6 bases at V and 3 bases at J, with 9 bases in the middle. Germline V CDR1 and CDR2: DFQATT, SNEGSKA (reference sequence). The chain's CDR3 is CSAKIDYEQYF. The CDR3 DNA reads TGCAGTGCAAAGATCGACTACGAGCAGTACTTC.

The rearrangement joins TRBV7-2 to TRBJ1-2; a weak D match, TRBD1 (5 bases). CDR3 size: 15 residues. Trimming left V 1 base short and J 4 bases short, with 13 bases between. Germline values: CDR1 SGHTA, CDR2 FQGNSA. This CDR3 reads CASSLVFTGGYGYTF. CDR3 nucleotide sequence: TGTGCCAGCAGCTTAGTGTTCACGGGGGGCTATGGCTACACCTTC.

The chain links TRBV7-8 to TRBJ2-7; D may be TRBD1 (6 bases). This CDR3 region has 15 residues. The germline V gene has CDR1 SGHVS and CDR2 FQNEAQ. Trimming took 4 bases from V and 6 from J, leaving 19 bases between them. CDR3 nucleotides: TGTGCCAGCAGCTATACTCCAGGGGCGCCCCCCGAGCAGTACTTC. Translated: CASSYTPGAPPEQYF.

This clone was picked up one time. The chain combines TRBV28 with TRBJ1-4, with D unclear. The V gene's germline CDR1 is MDHEN and CDR2 SYDVKM. V was trimmed by 4 bases and J by 7 bases, leaving 22 bases between them. The CDR3 consists of 17 residues. CDR3 protein: CASSSGGPVEGGEKLFF. The CDR3 DNA reads as TGTGCCAGCAGTTCCGGCGGACCGGTGGAGGGAGGTGAAAAACTGTTTTTT.

The chain employs TRBV5-1 and TRBJ1-1; D unclear. The germline gives CDR1 SGHRS, CDR2 YFSETQ. V gave up 0 bases and J gave up 0 bases, with 6 bases separating them. CDR3 length: 14 amino acids. The CDR3 region is CASSLGPMNTEAFF. The CDR3 region has the DNA TGCGCCAGCAGCTTGGGGCCCATGAACACTGAAGCTTTCTTT. Drawing the rest from reference TRBV5-1 and TRBJ1-1, the complete variable domain is KAGVTQTPRYLIKTRGQQVTLSCSPISGHRSVSWYQQTPGQGLQFLFEYFSETQRNKGNFPGRFSGRQFSNSRSEMNVSTLELGDSALYLCASSLGPMNTEAFFGQGTRLTVV.

The gene calls are TRBV9 and TRBJ1-2; D is uncertain. With 7 bases removed from V and 4 bases from J, the gap between germline ends came to 23 bases. The CDR3 is 16 residues long. CDR1 and CDR2 from the germline V gene are SGDLS and YYNGEE. CDR3 DNA: TGTGCCAGCCTCAAACGGCACTCAAGAAAGACCTATGGCTACACCTTC. Its translation: CASLKRHSRKTYGYTF.

The rearrangement uses TRBV7-6 and TRBJ1-5, with a weak D call TRBD1 (6 bases). V dropped 0 bases and J dropped 1 base, with 10 bases sitting between them. Looked up from germline, CDR1 is SGHVS and CDR2 is FNYEAQ. This CDR3 has 16 amino acids. CDR3 protein: CASSLAPGESNQPQHF. CDR3 in DNA: TGTGCCAGCAGCTTAGCCCCAGGGGAAAGCAATCAGCCCCAGCATTTT.

The chain uses TRBV6-5 and TRBJ1-6; no clear D. The CDR3 sequence is 15 residues long. The germline gives CDR1 MNHEY, CDR2 SVGAGI. Trimming removed 5 bases at V and 7 bases at J, with 15 bases between. The CDR3 nucleotides read TGTGCCAGCAGTCACGGACCCACACCCAATTCACCCCTCCACTTT. It codes for CASSHGPTPNSPLHF.

J is TRBJ2-3 and V is TRBV29-1; no definite D call. In germline, CDR1 is SQVTM, CDR2 ANQGSEA. The CDR3 runs to 14 residues. The V and J ends lost 0 bases and 0 bases respectively, with 7 bases between them. In DNA form, the CDR3 reads TGCAGCGTTGAAGAACAGCTTAGCACAGATACGCAGTATTTT. Amino acid sequence: CSVEEQLSTDTQYF.